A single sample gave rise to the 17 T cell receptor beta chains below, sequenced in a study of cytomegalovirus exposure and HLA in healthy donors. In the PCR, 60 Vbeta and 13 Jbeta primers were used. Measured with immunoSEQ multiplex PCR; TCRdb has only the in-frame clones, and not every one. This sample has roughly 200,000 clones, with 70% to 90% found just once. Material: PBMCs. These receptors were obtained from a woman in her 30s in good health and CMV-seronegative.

The CDR3 reads CASSMVDRGEKLFF. Here the CDR3 DNA reads TGTGCCAGTAGTATGGTGGACAGGGGAGAAAAACTGTTTTTT. The chain links TRBV19 to TRBJ1-4; 9 bases map to TRBD1. After removal of 3 bases from V and 8 bases from J, the junction contained 4 bases not matched to a gene. This CDR3 comprises 14 residues. The germline gives CDR1 LNHDA, CDR2 SQIVND (reference sequence).

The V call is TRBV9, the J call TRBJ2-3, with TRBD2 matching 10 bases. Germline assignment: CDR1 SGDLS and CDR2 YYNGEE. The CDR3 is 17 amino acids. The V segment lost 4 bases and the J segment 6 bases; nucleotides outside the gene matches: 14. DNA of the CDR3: TGTGCCAGCAGCCCCCCAAGTAGCGGGAGGAGGACCGATACGCAGTATTTT. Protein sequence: CASSPPSSGRRTDTQYF.

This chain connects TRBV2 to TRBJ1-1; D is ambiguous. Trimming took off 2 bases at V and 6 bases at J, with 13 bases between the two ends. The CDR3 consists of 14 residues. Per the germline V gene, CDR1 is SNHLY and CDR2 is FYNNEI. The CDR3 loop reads CASSEPRLEAEAFF. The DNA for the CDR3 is TGTGCCAGCAGTGAACCGCGGTTAGAGGCTGAAGCTTTCTTT.

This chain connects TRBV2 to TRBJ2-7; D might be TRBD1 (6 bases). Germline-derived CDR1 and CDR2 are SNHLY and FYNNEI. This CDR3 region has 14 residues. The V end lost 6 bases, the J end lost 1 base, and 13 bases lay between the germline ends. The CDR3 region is CASRRTETSYEQYF. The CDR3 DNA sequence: TGTGCCAGCAGACGGACAGAGACGTCCTACGAGCAGTACTTC.

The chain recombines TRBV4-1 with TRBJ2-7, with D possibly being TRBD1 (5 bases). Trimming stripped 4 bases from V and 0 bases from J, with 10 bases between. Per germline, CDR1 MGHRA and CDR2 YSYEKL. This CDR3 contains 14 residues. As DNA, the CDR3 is TGCGCCAGCAGCCTAGACAGTCTCTCCTACGAGCAGTACTTC. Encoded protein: CASSLDSLSYEQYF.

This chain's CDR3 is CASSPPGHRYGYTF. In DNA, the CDR3 is TGTGCCAGCAGCCCGCCGGGACACCGCTATGGCTACACCTTC. The chain joins TRBV7-9 to TRBJ1-2; tentatively, D is TRBD1 (6 bases). V was pared by 5 bases and J by 4 bases, with 14 bases between. Germline V gene sequence: CDR1 SEHNR, CDR2 FQNEAQ (reference sequence). The CDR3 runs 14 residues.

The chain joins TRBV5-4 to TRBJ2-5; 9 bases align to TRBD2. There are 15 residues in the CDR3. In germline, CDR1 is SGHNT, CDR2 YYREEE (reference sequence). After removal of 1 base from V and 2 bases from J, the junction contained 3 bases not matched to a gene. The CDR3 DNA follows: TGTGCCAGCAGCTTGACTAGCGGGCGACAAGAGACCCAGTACTTC. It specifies CASSLTSGRQETQYF.

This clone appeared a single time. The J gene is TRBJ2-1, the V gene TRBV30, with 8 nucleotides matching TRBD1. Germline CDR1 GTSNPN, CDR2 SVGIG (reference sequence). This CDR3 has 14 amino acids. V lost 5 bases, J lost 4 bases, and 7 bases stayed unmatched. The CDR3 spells CAWGTRDRYNEQFF. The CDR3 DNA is TGTGCCTGGGGGACCCGGGACAGGTACAATGAGCAGTTCTTC.

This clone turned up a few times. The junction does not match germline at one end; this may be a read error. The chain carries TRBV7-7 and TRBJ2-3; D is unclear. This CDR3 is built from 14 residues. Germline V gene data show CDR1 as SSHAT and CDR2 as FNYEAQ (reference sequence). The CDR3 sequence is CASSLGLETDTQYF. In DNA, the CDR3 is TGTGCTAGCAGCTTGGGTCTAGAGACAGATACGCAGTATTTT.

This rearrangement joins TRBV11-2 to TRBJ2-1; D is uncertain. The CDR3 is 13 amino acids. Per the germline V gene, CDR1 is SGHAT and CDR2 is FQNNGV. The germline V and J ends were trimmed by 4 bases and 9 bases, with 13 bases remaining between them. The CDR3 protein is CASSSPLKREQFF. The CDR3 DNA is TGTGCCAGCAGCTCACCCCTGAAGCGTGAGCAGTTCTTC.

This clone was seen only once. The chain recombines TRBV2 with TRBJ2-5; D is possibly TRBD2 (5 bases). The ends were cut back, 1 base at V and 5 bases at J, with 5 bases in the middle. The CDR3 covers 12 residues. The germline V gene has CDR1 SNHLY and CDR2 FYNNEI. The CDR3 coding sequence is TGTGCCAGCAGTGAAGGGGAGGAGACCCAGTACTTC. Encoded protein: CASSEGEETQYF.

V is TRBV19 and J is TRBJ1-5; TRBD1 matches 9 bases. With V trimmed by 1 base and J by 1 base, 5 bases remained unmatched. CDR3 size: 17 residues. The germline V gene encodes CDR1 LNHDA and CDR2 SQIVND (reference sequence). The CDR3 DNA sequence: TGTGCCAGTAGTATAGTGGGGACAGGGACGAGCAATCAGCCCCAGCATTTT. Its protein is CASSIVGTGTSNQPQHF.

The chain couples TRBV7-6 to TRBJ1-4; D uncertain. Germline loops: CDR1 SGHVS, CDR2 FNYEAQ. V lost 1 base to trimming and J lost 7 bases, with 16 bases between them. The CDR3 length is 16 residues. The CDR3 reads CASSLGRGVVSEKLFF. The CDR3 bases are TGTGCCAGCAGCTTAGGGCGGGGTGTAGTCAGTGAAAAACTGTTTTTT.

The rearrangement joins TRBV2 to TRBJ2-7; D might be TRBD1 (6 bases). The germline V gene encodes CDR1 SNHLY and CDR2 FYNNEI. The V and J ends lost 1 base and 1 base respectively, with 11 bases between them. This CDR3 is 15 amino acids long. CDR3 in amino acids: CASSEDRVSSYEQYF. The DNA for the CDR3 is TGTGCCAGCAGTGAAGACAGGGTCTCTTCCTACGAGCAGTACTTC.

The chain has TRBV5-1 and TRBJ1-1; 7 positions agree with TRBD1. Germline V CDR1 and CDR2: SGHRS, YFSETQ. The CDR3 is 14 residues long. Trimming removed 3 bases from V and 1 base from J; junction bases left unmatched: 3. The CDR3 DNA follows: TGCGCCAGCAGCTCCCGACAGGGGAACACTGAAGCTTTCTTT. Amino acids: CASSSRQGNTEAFF.

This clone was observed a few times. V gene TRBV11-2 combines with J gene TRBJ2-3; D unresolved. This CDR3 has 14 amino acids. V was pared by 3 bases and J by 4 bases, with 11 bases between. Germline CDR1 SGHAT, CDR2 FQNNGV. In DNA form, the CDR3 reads TGTGCCAGCAGCTTGCTGAGGTCTGCAGATACGCAGTATTTT. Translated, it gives CASSLLRSADTQYF.

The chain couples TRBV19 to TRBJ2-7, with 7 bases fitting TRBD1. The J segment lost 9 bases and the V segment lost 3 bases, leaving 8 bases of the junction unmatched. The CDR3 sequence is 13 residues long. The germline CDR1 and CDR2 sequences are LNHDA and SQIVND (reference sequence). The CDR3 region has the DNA TGTGCCAGTAGTATGGGGACAGACCCTGCGCAGTACTTC. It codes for CASSMGTDPAQYF.